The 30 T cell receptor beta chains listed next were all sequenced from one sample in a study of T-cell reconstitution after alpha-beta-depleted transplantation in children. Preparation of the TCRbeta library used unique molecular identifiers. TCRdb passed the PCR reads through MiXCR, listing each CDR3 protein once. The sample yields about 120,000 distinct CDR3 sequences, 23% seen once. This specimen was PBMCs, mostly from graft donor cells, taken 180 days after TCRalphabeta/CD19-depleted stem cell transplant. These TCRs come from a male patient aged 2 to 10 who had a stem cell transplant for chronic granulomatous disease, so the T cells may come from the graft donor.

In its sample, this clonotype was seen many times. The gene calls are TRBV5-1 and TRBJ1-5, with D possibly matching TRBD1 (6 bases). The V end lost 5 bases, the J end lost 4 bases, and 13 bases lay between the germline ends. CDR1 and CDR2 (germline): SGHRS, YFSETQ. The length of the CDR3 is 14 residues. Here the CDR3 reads CASSSGERNQPQHF. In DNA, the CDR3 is TGCGCCAGCAGTTCAGGGGAGAGAAATCAGCCCCAGCATTTT. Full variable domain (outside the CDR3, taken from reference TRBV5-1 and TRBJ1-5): KAGVTQTPRYLIKTRGQQVTLSCSPISGHRSVSWYQQTPGQGLQFLFEYFSETQRNKGNFPGRFSGRQFSNSRSEMNVSTLELGDSALYLCASSSGERNQPQHFGDGTRLSIL.

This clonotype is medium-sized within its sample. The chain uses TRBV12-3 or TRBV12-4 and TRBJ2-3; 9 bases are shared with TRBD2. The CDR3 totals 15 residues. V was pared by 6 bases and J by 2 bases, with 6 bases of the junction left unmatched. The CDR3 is CASSYSGRTTDTQYF. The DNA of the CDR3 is TGTGCCAGCAGCTATAGCGGGAGAACCACAGATACGCAGTATTTT.

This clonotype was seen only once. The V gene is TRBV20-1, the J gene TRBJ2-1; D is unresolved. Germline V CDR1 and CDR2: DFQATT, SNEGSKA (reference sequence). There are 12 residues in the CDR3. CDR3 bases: TGCCCCCCTATTCAGGTACCGAATGAGCAGTTCTTC. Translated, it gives CPPIQVPNEQFF.

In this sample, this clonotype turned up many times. CDR3 in amino acids: CSARGIRYINEQFF. CDR3 coding DNA: TGCAGTGCTAGAGGAATCCGGTATATCAATGAGCAGTTCTTC. The rearrangement joins TRBV20-1 to TRBJ2-1, with D unclear. CDR3 size: 14 residues. The V gene lost 1 base and the J gene lost 6 bases, with 13 bases spanning the gap. Germline V gene sequence: CDR1 DFQATT, CDR2 SNEGSKA (reference sequence).

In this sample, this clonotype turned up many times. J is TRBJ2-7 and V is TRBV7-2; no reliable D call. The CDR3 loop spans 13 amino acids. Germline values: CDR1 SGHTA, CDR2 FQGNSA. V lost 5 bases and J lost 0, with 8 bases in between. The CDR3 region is CASSPGPSYEQYF. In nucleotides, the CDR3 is TGTGCCAGCAGCCCCGGACCCTCCTACGAGCAGTACTTC.

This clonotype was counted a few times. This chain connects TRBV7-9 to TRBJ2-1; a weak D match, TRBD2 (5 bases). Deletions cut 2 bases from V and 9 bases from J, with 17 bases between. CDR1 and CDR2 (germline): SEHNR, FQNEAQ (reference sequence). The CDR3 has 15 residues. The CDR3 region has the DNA TGTGCCAGCAGCTTACTAGAGACTTCACGGGGTGAGCAGTTCTTC. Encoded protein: CASSLLETSRGEQFF.

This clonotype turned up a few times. In nucleotides, the CDR3 is TGTGCCAGTAGTATTTTGTCAGGAGGGAACACTGAAGCTTTCTTT. Its translation is CASSILSGGNTEAFF. The chain links TRBV19 to TRBJ1-1; D ambiguous. CDR1 is LNHDA and CDR2 is SQIVND in the germline V gene (reference sequence). Trimming removed 3 bases at V and 1 base at J, with 12 bases between. The CDR3 length is 15 residues.

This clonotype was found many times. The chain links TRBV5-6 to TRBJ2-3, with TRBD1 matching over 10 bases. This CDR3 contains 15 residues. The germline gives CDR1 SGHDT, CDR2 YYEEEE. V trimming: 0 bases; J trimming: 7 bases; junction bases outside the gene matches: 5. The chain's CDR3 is CASSLERTGGNTQYF. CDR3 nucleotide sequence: TGTGCCAGCAGCTTGGAACGGACAGGGGGGAATACGCAGTATTTT.

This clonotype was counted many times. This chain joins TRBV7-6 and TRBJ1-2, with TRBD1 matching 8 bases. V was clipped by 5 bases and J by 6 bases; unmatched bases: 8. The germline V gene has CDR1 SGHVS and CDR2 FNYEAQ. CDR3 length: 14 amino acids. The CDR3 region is CASSGLAGGNGYTF. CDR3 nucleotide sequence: TGTGCCAGCAGCGGTCTAGCAGGGGGCAATGGCTACACCTTC.

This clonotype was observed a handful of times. CDR3 nucleotides: TGCAGCGTCGAACAGGGGATCTATGAGCAGTTCTTC. Translation gives CSVEQGIYEQFF. This chain links TRBV29-1 with TRBJ2-1, with TRBD1 matching 7 bases. This CDR3 is built from 12 residues. After removal of 6 bases from V and 8 bases from J, the junction contained 7 bases not matched to a gene. CDR1 SQVTM and CDR2 ANQGSEA come from the germline V gene.

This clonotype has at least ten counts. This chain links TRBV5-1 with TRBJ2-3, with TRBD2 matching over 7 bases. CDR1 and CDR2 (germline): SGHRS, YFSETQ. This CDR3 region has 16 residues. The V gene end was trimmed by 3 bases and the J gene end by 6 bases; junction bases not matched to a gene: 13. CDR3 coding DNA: TGCGCCAGCAGCTACGATCGCGGGAGTTTGTGGGATACGCAGTATTTT. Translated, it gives CASSYDRGSLWDTQYF. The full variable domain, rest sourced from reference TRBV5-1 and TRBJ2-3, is KAGVTQTPRYLIKTRGQQVTLSCSPISGHRSVSWYQQTPGQGLQFLFEYFSETQRNKGNFPGRFSGRQFSNSRSEMNVSTLELGDSALYLCASSYDRGSLWDTQYFGPGTRLTVL.

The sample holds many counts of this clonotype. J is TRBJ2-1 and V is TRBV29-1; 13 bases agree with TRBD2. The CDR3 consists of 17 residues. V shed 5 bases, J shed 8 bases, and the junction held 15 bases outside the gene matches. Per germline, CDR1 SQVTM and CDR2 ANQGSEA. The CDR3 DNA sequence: TGCAGCGTTATAAGGGGGCTCGGGACTAGCGGGATGGATGAGCAGTTCTTC. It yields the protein CSVIRGLGTSGMDEQFF.

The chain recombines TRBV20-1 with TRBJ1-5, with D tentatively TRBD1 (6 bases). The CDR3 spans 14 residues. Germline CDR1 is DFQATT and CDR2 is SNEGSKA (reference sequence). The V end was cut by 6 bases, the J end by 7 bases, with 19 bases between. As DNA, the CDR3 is TGCAGTGCGGAAGATCAGGGGAAGGGGCAGCCCCAGCATTTT. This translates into CSAEDQGKGQPQHF.

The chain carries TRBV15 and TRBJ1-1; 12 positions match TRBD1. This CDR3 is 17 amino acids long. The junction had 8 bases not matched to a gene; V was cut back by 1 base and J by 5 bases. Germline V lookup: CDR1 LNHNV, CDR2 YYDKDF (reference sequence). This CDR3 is CATSRGDRGLRGTEAFF. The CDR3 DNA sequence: TGTGCCACCAGCAGAGGGGACAGGGGGCTACGGGGGACTGAAGCTTTCTTT.

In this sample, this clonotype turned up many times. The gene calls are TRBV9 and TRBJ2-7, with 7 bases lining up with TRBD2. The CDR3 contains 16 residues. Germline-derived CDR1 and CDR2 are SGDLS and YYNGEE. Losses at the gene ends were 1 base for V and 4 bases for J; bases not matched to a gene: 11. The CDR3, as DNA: TGTGCCAGCAGCGTAAGGGGAGGGCCTATGAATTACGAGCAGTACTTC. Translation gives CASSVRGGPMNYEQYF.

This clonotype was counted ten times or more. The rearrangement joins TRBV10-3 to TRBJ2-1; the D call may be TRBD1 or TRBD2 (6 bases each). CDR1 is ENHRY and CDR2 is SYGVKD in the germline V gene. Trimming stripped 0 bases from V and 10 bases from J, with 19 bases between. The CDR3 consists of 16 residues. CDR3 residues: CAISESGGLGSGEQFF. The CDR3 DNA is TGTGCCATCAGTGAGTCGGGGGGCCTAGGATCTGGGGAGCAGTTCTTC.

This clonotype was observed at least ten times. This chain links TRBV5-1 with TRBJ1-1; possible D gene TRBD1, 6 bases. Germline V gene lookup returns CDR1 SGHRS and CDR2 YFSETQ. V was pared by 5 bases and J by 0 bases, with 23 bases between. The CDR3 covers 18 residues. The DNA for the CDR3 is TGCGCCAGCAGTTCCCAGGTACAGGGCCCTATTTTGAACACTGAAGCTTTCTTT. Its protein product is CASSSQVQGPILNTEAFF.

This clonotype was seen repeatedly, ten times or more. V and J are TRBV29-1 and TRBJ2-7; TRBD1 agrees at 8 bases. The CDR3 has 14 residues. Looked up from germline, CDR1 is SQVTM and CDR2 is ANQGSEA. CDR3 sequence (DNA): TGCACCATTCGACTTACAGGGGGGAGCTACGAGCAGTACTTC. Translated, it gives CTIRLTGGSYEQYF.

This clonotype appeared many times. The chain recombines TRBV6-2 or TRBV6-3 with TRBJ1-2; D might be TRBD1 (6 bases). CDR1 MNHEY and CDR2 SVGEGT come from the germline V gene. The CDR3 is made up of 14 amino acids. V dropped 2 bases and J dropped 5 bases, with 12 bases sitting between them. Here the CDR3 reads CASSYGGPGYGYTF. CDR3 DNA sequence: TGTGCCAGCAGTTACGGGGGGCCGGGTTATGGCTACACCTTC.

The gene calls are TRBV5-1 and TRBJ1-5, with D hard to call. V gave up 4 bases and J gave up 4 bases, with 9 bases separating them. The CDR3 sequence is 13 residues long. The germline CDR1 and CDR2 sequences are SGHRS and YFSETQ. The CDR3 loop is CASSVTPNQPQHF. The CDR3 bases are TGCGCCAGCAGCGTGACACCTAATCAGCCCCAGCATTTT.

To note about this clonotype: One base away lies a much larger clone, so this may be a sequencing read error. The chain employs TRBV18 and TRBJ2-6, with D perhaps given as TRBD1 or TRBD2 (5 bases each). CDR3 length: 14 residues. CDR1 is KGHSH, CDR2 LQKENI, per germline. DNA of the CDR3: TGTGCCAGCTCACCCCCCAGAGGGGCCACCGTCCTGACTTTC. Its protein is CASSPPRGATVLTF.

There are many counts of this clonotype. The CDR3 reads CSATIPQGGQYF. CDR3 bases: TGCAGTGCCACGATCCCCCAGGGCGGGCAGTACTTC. This chain joins TRBV20-1 and TRBJ2-7, with D possibly being TRBD1 (5 bases). V was clipped by 6 bases and J by 9 bases, with 18 bases between them. This CDR3 region has 12 residues. CDR1 is DFQATT, CDR2 SNEGSKA, per germline (reference sequence).

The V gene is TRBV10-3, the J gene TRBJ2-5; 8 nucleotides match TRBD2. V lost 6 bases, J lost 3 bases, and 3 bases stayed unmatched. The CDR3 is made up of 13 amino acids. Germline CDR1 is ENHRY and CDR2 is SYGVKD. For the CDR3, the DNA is TGTGCCATCAGACCGGGACTAGAAGAGACCCAGTACTTC. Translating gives CAIRPGLEETQYF.

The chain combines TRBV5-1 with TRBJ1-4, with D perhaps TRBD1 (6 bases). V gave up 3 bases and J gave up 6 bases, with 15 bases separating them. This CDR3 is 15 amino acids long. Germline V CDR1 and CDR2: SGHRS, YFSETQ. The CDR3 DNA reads TGCGCCAGCAGCTCAGGGGACAACATACATGAAAAACTGTTTTTT. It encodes CASSSGDNIHEKLFF. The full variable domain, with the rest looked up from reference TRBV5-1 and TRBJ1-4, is KAGVTQTPRYLIKTRGQQVTLSCSPISGHRSVSWYQQTPGQGLQFLFEYFSETQRNKGNFPGRFSGRQFSNSRSEMNVSTLELGDSALYLCASSSGDNIHEKLFFGSGTQLSVL.

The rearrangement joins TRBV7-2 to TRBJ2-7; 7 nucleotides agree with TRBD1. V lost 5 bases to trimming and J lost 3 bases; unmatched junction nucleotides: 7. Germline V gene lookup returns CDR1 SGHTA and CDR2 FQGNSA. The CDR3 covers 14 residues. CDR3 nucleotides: TGTGCCAGCAGCCCCTCGACAGGGATCTACGAGCAGTACTTC. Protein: CASSPSTGIYEQYF. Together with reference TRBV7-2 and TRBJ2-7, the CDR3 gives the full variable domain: GAGVSQSPSNKVTEKGKDVELRCDPISGHTALYWYRQSLGQGLEFLIYFQGNSAPDKSGLPSDRFSAERTGGSVSTLTIQRTQQEDSAVYLCASSPSTGIYEQYFGPGTRLTVT.

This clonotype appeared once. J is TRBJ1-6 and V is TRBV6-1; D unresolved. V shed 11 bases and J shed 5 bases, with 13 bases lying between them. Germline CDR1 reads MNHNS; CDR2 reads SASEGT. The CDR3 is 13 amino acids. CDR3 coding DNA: TGTGCCGCCCTCCGGGGAAATAATTCACCCCTCCACTTT. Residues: CAALRGNNSPLHF.

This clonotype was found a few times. The CDR3 DNA reads as TGCGCCAGCAGGCGGGACAGCAACTACGAGCAGTACTTC. It encodes CASRRDSNYEQYF. J is TRBJ2-7 and V is TRBV10-2; possibly TRBD1 for D (7 bases). The ends were cut back, 6 bases at V and 3 bases at J, with 12 bases in the middle. The CDR3 has 13 amino acids. Germline values: CDR1 WSHSY, CDR2 SAAADI.

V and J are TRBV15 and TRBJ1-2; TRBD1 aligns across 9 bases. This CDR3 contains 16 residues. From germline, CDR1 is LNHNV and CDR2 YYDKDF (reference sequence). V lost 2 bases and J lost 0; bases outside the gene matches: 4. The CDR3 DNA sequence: TGTGCCACCAGCAGATCCAGGACAGGGGCTAACTATGGCTACACCTTC. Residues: CATSRSRTGANYGYTF.

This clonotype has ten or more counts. The chain's CDR3 is CSVAPRGVNYEQYF. The CDR3 DNA is TGCAGCGTGGCCCCTCGAGGGGTAAACTACGAGCAGTACTTC. V gene TRBV29-1 combines with J gene TRBJ2-7, with D perhaps given as TRBD1 or TRBD2 (5 bases each). V was shortened by 6 bases and J by 3 bases, with 18 bases between the two germline ends. The CDR3 contains 14 residues. The germline V gene has CDR1 SQVTM and CDR2 ANQGSEA.

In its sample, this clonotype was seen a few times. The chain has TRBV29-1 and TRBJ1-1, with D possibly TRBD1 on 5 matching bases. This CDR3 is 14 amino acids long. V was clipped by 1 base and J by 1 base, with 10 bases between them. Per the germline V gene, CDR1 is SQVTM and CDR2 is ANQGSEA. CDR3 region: CSVEVRGENTEAFF. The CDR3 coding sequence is TGCAGCGTTGAAGTCCGAGGGGAGAACACTGAAGCTTTCTTT.